This T cell receptor (beta chain) derives from a study of graft-versus-host responses after intestinal transplantation. Study-wide context: Once they had received anti-thymocyte globulin induction, all recipients took tacrolimus and steroids for about three years.

Following transplant, bone marrow was collected either from the posterior iliac crest or from another site chosen by the physician. Sequenced by immunoSEQ multiplex PCR; TCRdb stores in-frame clones only, minus some. Altogether 15,000 to 20,000 clones are present, roughly 86% being singletons, with the ten largest covering 40% to 65%. The CDR3 length is 17 residues. Germline V gene lookup returns CDR1 LNHDA and CDR2 SQIVND (reference sequence). The trim removed 10 bases at V and 4 bases at J, leaving 20 bases unmatched. This clonotype was obtained from a human patient who received an intestinal transplant, so some T cells may come from the graft donor. V gene TRBV19 combines with J gene TRBJ2-7; 9 bases match TRBD2. The sequenced sample was bone marrow, obtained just under 130 days after transplant. The CDR3 sequence is CATQVYGKDSGRYEQYF. CDR3 in DNA: TGTGCCACTCAAGTATATGGAAAGGATAGCGGGAGATACGAGCAGTACTTC. The whole variable domain, remainder taken from reference TRBV19 and TRBJ2-7, is DGGITQSPKYLFRKEGQNVTLSCEQNLNHDAMYWYRQDPGQGLRLIYYSQIVNDFQKGDIAEGYSVSREKKESFPLTVTSAQKNPTAFYLCATQVYGKDSGRYEQYFGPGTRLTVT.